The TCR beta chain under discussion was sequenced for a study of control samples from healthy donors and cancer patients. This clone was seen only once. Produced via immunoSEQ multiplex PCR; TCRdb's table is partial and in-frame only. The sample carries about 69,000 clones, about nine tenths recorded once. CDR1 and CDR2 (germline): SGHAT, FQNNGV. The CDR3 has 15 amino acids. The V gene end was trimmed by 6 bases and the J gene end by 6 bases; junction bases not matched to a gene: 10. What was sequenced was PBMCs. The chain links TRBV11-2 to TRBJ1-2; TRBD1 agrees at 10 bases. The clonotype comes from a man aged 55 to 69 with lung cancer. For the CDR3, the DNA is TGTGCCAGCAGACCAACCGGGACAGGGGATAATGGCTACACCTTC. Translation gives CASRPTGTGDNGYTF. The variable domain in full, completed from reference TRBV11-2 and TRBJ1-2, reads EAGVAQSPRYKIIEKRQSVAFWCNPISGHATLYWYQQILGQGPKLLIQFQNNGVVDDSQLPKDRFSAERLKGVDSTLKIQPAKLEDSAVYLCASRPTGTGDNGYTFGSGTRLTVV.